This T cell receptor (beta chain) originates from a study of blood T cell repertoires in COVID-19. Study information: Acute-phase and convalescent COVID-19 samples originated in the United States, Italy and Spain.

Looked up from germline, CDR1 is SEHNR and CDR2 is FQNEAQ (reference sequence). CDR3 length: 12 amino acids. The V end was cut by 5 bases, the J end by 5 bases, with 7 bases between. Participant ages covered about 18 to 95 years across 24 US areas. Either two negative PCRs, clearance, or symptom resolution qualified Cohort 3 donors as recovered. In the original processing: By means of reference gene primer amplification, nucleated cell counts were estimated. Using immunoSEQ multiplex PCR, the repertoire was profiled, and TCRdb retains in-frame clones only, with some absent. Clone size and V and J calls were adopted from that table, with D and trimming inferred from the DNA. The repertoire includes roughly 500,000 clones, around 89% of them detected once, and about 1.7% sits in the top ten.

The receptor comes from a woman aged 40-49 years who had recovered from COVID-19. This chain uses TRBV7-9 with TRBJ2-1; TRBD1 might be the D (5 bases). Sequenced material: PBMCs or T cells enriched from blood (not recorded which). CDR3 bases: TGTGCCAGCAGCCGACAGAACAATGAGCAGTTCTTC. Translating gives CASSRQNNEQFF.